These 8 T cell receptor beta chains were all obtained from the same sample, sequenced in a study of T-cell reconstitution after alpha-beta-depleted transplantation in children. The library targeted TCRbeta and was prepared with unique molecular identifiers. TCRdb ran MiXCR on the PCR reads and lists one entry per CDR3 protein. The data show over 550,000 distinct CDR3 sequences, under 12% seen once. The sequences come from PBMCs from the stem cell graft donor, collected from the stem cell graft. All receptors come from a human donor who donated a stem cell graft to a child with acute myeloid leukemia.

This clonotype has a count of ten or more. The genes are TRBV12-3 or TRBV12-4 and TRBJ2-7; the D gene could be TRBD1 or TRBD2 (5 bases each). Trimming cost V 2 bases and J 6 bases, with 11 bases left between them. The CDR3 runs 13 residues. The CDR3 sequence is CASSLIEGREQYF. The DNA for the CDR3 is TGTGCCAGCAGTTTAATTGAGGGGCGCGAGCAGTACTTC.

The genes are TRBV5-1 and TRBJ2-1; D is perhaps TRBD2 (5 bases). The CDR3 loop spans 16 amino acids. Germline values: CDR1 SGHRS, CDR2 YFSETQ. The ends were cut back, 4 bases at V and 0 bases at J, with 14 bases in the middle. The CDR3 loop reads CASSAQAASSYNEQFF. DNA of the CDR3: TGCGCCAGCAGCGCTCAAGCGGCCAGCTCCTACAATGAGCAGTTCTTC.

This sequence joins TRBV25-1 and TRBJ2-3, with unresolved D. Trimming took 3 bases from V and 0 from J, leaving 10 bases between them. Germline assignment: CDR1 MGHDK and CDR2 SYGVNS. The CDR3 totals 15 residues. CDR3 loop: CASSDTRDSTDTQYF. The CDR3 bases are TGTGCCAGCAGTGACACCAGAGATAGCACAGATACGCAGTATTTT.

In this sample, this clonotype turned up many times. The chain carries TRBV12-3 or TRBV12-4 and TRBJ1-6, with unresolved D. The CDR3 is made up of 17 amino acids. V lost 6 bases, J lost 12 bases, and 27 bases lay in between. The CDR3 region is CASSLTSAGPYPQPLHF. CDR3 sequence (DNA): TGTGCCAGCAGCCTTACGTCGGCCGGGCCCTACCCTCAACCCCTCCACTTT.

A few counts support this clonotype. At one end, the junction sequence differs from germline, possibly due to a read error. The V and J genes are TRBV27 and TRBJ2-1; 9 bases line up with TRBD2. This CDR3 is 12 amino acids long. The germline gives CDR1 MNHEY, CDR2 SMNVEV (reference sequence). CDR3 residues: CASTLPGLAWFF. CDR3 DNA: TGTGCCAGCACTTTACCGGGACTAGCATGGTTCTTC.

This clonotype was counted at least ten times. The chain links TRBV4-2 to TRBJ2-7; 8 positions match TRBD2. The CDR3 is 13 amino acids. With 4 bases clipped from V and 6 bases from J, the junction kept 5 bases outside the gene matches. Germline CDR1 LGHNA, CDR2 YNFKEQ. The DNA of the CDR3 is TGTGCCAGCAGCCCTCCGGGAGGGTTCGAGCAGTACTTC. The encoded protein is CASSPPGGFEQYF.

In this sample, this clonotype turned up a few times. This chain links TRBV7-2 with TRBJ2-3; D is unresolved. There are 14 residues in the CDR3. The germline V and J ends were trimmed by 5 bases and 0 bases, with 9 bases remaining between them. Germline CDR1 is SGHTA and CDR2 is FQGNSA. This CDR3 reads CASSPQASTDTQYF. For the CDR3, the DNA is TGTGCCAGCAGCCCTCAAGCGAGCACAGATACGCAGTATTTT.

The chain carries TRBV29-1 and TRBJ2-5; 7 bases agree with TRBD2. Germline values: CDR1 SQVTM, CDR2 ANQGSEA. V trimming: 4 bases; J trimming: 5 bases; junction bases outside the gene matches: 10. The CDR3 has 14 residues. In DNA form, the CDR3 reads TGCAGCGTTGCTTTTTCTAGCGGCACGGAGACCCAGTACTTC. It translates to CSVAFSSGTETQYF. Full variable domain (outside the CDR3, taken from reference TRBV29-1 and TRBJ2-5): SAVISQKPSRDICQRGTSLTIQCQVDSQVTMMFWYRQQPGQSLTLIATANQGSEATYESGFVIDKFPISRPNLTFSTLTVSNMSPEDSSIYLCSVAFSSGTETQYFGPGTRLLVL.